This paragraph reports one T cell receptor beta chain. This record comes from a study of technical replicates of blood from several donors. Assay: immunoSEQ multiplex PCR; the TCRdb copy retains only in-frame clones and omits some. The sample shows tens of thousands of clones, over 95% of them seen only once. Germline CDR1 reads SGHDT; CDR2 reads YYEEEE. V shed 4 bases, J shed 8 bases, and the junction held 8 bases outside the gene matches. The CDR3 spans 14 residues. This receptor was obtained from a human donor in good health. This chain connects TRBV5-6 to TRBJ1-5, with 8 positions matching TRBD1. Material: T cells isolated from PBMCs. The CDR3 DNA follows: TGTGCCAGCAGCAAGACAGGGGATAAAAAGCCCCAGCATTTT. This sequence encodes CASSKTGDKKPQHF. The complete variable domain, with remaining parts taken from reference TRBV5-6 and TRBJ1-5, reads DAGVTQSPTHLIKTRGQQVTLRCSPKSGHDTVSWYQQALGQGPQFIFQYYEEEERQRGNFPDRFSGHQFPNYSSELNVNALLLGDSALYLCASSKTGDKKPQHFGDGTRLSIL.